This is a list of T cell receptor beta chains from one sample in a study of glioma-infiltrating T cells after dendritic cell vaccination. Sequencing was performed with immunoSEQ multiplex PCR; in TCRdb, only in-frame clones are kept and a portion is missing. The data contain around 100,000 clones, around 81% of them singletons. Sequencing was performed on blood, taken before dendritic cell vaccination. All receptors come from a human donor with glioblastoma. The CDR3 runs from the conserved cysteine through the conserved F or W. The D gene is left open where the match is weak. Expanded clones get a size class; other rows say once, few or many, or leave the size out.

j_call: TRBJ2-7
d_call: -
v_call: TRBV27
clone_size: -
cdr3_nt: TGTGCCAGCCGGTACCGGGACACCGGATACGAGCAGTACTTC
cdr3_aa: CASRYRDTGYEQYF

j_call: TRBJ2-1
d_call: TRBD2
v_call: TRBV5-1
clone_size: -
cdr3_nt: TGCGCCAGCAGCTTGTATCTAGCGGACAATGAGCAGTTCTTC
cdr3_aa: CASSLYLADNEQFF

j_call: TRBJ1-1
d_call: -
v_call: TRBV2
clone_size: -
cdr3_nt: TGTGCCAGCAGAGTGATACAGATGAACACTGAAGCTTTCTTT
cdr3_aa: CASRVIQMNTEAFF

j_call: TRBJ2-2
d_call: -
v_call: TRBV5-1
clone_size: -
cdr3_nt: TGCGCCAGCAGCTTGGGCGTACAGGGAAACACCGGGGAGCTGTTTTTT
cdr3_aa: CASSLGVQGNTGELFF

j_call: TRBJ1-2
d_call: TRBD1
v_call: TRBV5-1
clone_size: -
cdr3_nt: TGCGCCACCCGATCGGGACAGGGTGGATCTAACTATGGCTACACCTTC
cdr3_aa: CATRSGQGGSNYGYTF

j_call: TRBJ1-4
d_call: -
v_call: TRBV7-2
clone_size: -
cdr3_nt: TGTGCCAGCAGCTTAGTTGAGGCTCTTGGAACTAATGAAAAACTGTTTTTT
cdr3_aa: CASSLVEALGTNEKLFF

j_call: TRBJ1-1
d_call: -
v_call: TRBV29-1
clone_size: -
cdr3_nt: TGCAGCGTCCGAAGGCCGGGGATCGGCACTGAAGCTTTCTTT
cdr3_aa: CSVRRPGIGTEAFF

j_call: TRBJ2-5
d_call: -
v_call: TRBV7-2
clone_size: -
cdr3_nt: TGTGCAGCTCTAGTGGAATCAAAAGAGACCCAGTACTTC
cdr3_aa: CAALVESKETQYF

j_call: TRBJ1-6
d_call: -
v_call: TRBV19
clone_size: -
cdr3_nt: TGTGCCAGTAGTATTTTGACTCGGGGTATTAAGGCCTACTCACCCCTCCACTTT
cdr3_aa: CASSILTRGIKAYSPLHF

j_call: TRBJ2-3
d_call: TRBD1
v_call: TRBV6-4
clone_size: -
cdr3_nt: TGTGCCAGCACCGGGACAGGGGTGGACACAGATACGCAGTATTTT
cdr3_aa: CASTGTGVDTDTQYF

j_call: TRBJ2-2
d_call: TRBD1
v_call: TRBV18
clone_size: -
cdr3_nt: TGTGCCAGCTCACCCCCTCAGGGGGTGGTGACCGGGGAGCTGTTTTTT
cdr3_aa: CASSPPQGVVTGELFF

j_call: TRBJ2-3
d_call: -
v_call: TRBV4-1
clone_size: -
cdr3_nt: TGCGCCAGCAGCCAGAGTTCGCCCGGGACATTCACAGATACGCAGTATTTT
cdr3_aa: CASSQSSPGTFTDTQYF

j_call: TRBJ2-3
d_call: -
v_call: TRBV19
clone_size: -
cdr3_nt: TGTGCCAGTAGTATAGGAGTAGACTCTAGCACAGATACGCAGTATTTT
cdr3_aa: CASSIGVDSSTDTQYF

j_call: TRBJ2-2
d_call: TRBD2
v_call: TRBV4-1
clone_size: once
cdr3_nt: TGCGCCAGCAGCCAACCCCGGGGGGGGCGACACGGGGAGCTGTTTTTT
cdr3_aa: CASSQPRGGRHGELFF

j_call: TRBJ2-5
d_call: TRBD2
v_call: TRBV11-3
clone_size: few
cdr3_nt: TGTGCCAGCAGCTCAGGGACTAGCGGGGGTGAGACCCAGTACTTC
cdr3_aa: CASSSGTSGGETQYF

j_call: TRBJ1-5
d_call: -
v_call: TRBV27
clone_size: -
cdr3_nt: TGTGCCAGCAGTAATGGAGGACGGCCCCAGCATTTT
cdr3_aa: CASSNGGRPQHF

j_call: TRBJ1-1
d_call: TRBD1
v_call: TRBV28
clone_size: -
cdr3_nt: TGTGCCAGCAGTGCGCGACAGGGGTCGAACACTGAAGCTTTCTTT
cdr3_aa: CASSARQGSNTEAFF

j_call: TRBJ1-6
d_call: TRBD1
v_call: TRBV5-5
clone_size: -
cdr3_nt: TGTGCCAGCAGCTTAGCGACAGGGCGGAATTCACCCCTCCACTTT
cdr3_aa: CASSLATGRNSPLHF

j_call: TRBJ1-1
d_call: -
v_call: TRBV9
clone_size: -
cdr3_nt: TGTGCCAGCAGCGCCCCATTGAACACTGAAGCTTTCTTT
cdr3_aa: CASSAPLNTEAFF

j_call: TRBJ2-5
d_call: -
v_call: TRBV30
clone_size: -
cdr3_nt: TGTGCCTGGAGTGGTTTATCTTACCAAGAGACCCAGTACTTC
cdr3_aa: CAWSGLSYQETQYF

j_call: TRBJ1-1
d_call: -
v_call: TRBV28
clone_size: -
cdr3_nt: TGTGCCGGCAGATCTCAAAGGGAGGCCACTGAAGCTTTCTTT
cdr3_aa: CAGRSQREATEAFF

j_call: TRBJ1-3
d_call: TRBD1
v_call: TRBV18
clone_size: -
cdr3_nt: TGTGCCAGCTCACCAGTCCGGGACAGGGGATCGGGAAACACCATATATTTT
cdr3_aa: CASSPVRDRGSGNTIYF

j_call: TRBJ1-2
d_call: -
v_call: TRBV10-3
clone_size: -
cdr3_nt: TGTGCCATCAGTGAAAGTACCTCGGGGTCGGCAAGCGGCTATGGCTACACCTTC
cdr3_aa: CAISESTSGSASGYGYTF

j_call: TRBJ2-3
d_call: -
v_call: TRBV4-1
clone_size: few
cdr3_nt: TGCGCCAGCAAAACAGAACCTCCTAGCACAGATACGCAGTATTTT
cdr3_aa: CASKTEPPSTDTQYF

j_call: TRBJ1-3
d_call: TRBD1
v_call: TRBV5-1
clone_size: few
cdr3_nt: TGCGCCAGCAGCCTGACAAGGACAGGGCTACAGGGAAACACCATATATTTT
cdr3_aa: CASSLTRTGLQGNTIYF

j_call: TRBJ2-3
d_call: -
v_call: TRBV10-3
clone_size: few
cdr3_nt: TGTGCCATCAGTGAGACTCGTACAGATACGCAGTATTTT
cdr3_aa: CAISETRTDTQYF

j_call: TRBJ2-7
d_call: -
v_call: TRBV7-8
clone_size: -
cdr3_nt: TGTGCCAGCAGCTTTAGCGGTGGAGCCTACGAGCAGTACTTC
cdr3_aa: CASSFSGGAYEQYF

j_call: TRBJ2-5
d_call: TRBD2
v_call: TRBV30
clone_size: -
cdr3_nt: TGTGCCTGGAGTATTACTAGCGGGGGAGAGACCCAGTACTTC
cdr3_aa: CAWSITSGGETQYF

j_call: TRBJ1-1
d_call: TRBD1
v_call: TRBV7-3
clone_size: -
cdr3_nt: TGTGCCAGCAGCCCGAGACAGGGAGGAACTGAAGCTTTCTTT
cdr3_aa: CASSPRQGGTEAFF

j_call: TRBJ2-1
d_call: TRBD1
v_call: TRBV7-2
clone_size: -
cdr3_nt: TGTGCCAGCAGCCTGACAGGGTATGAGCAGTTCTTC
cdr3_aa: CASSLTGYEQFF

j_call: TRBJ1-1
d_call: TRBD1
v_call: TRBV18
clone_size: -
cdr3_nt: TGTGCCAGCTCACCGGGACAGGGGAAGGCGGACACTGAAGCTTTCTTT
cdr3_aa: CASSPGQGKADTEAFF

j_call: TRBJ2-7
d_call: -
v_call: TRBV29-1
clone_size: -
cdr3_nt: TGCAGCGTTGCTGGAGGAACCTACGAGCAGTACTTC
cdr3_aa: CSVAGGTYEQYF

j_call: TRBJ1-3
d_call: -
v_call: TRBV7-2
clone_size: few
cdr3_nt: TGTGCCAGCAGCTTAGACAGCTCTGGAAACACCATATATTTT
cdr3_aa: CASSLDSSGNTIYF

j_call: TRBJ1-6
d_call: TRBD1
v_call: TRBV11-2
clone_size: -
cdr3_nt: TGTGCCAGCAGCCAAGACAGGGCAGGCCCCCTCCACTTT
cdr3_aa: CASSQDRAGPLHF

j_call: TRBJ1-2
d_call: TRBD1
v_call: TRBV6-1
clone_size: -
cdr3_nt: TGTGCCAGCAGTAATTGGGACAGGGGGAACTATGGCTACACCTTC
cdr3_aa: CASSNWDRGNYGYTF